This entry lists 21 T cell receptor beta chains sequenced from one sample in a study of metastatic and nonmetastatic thyroid tumors. Until they underwent thyroid surgery, no patient had received any treatment. TCRdb re-clonotyped the PCR reads through MiXCR. The sample yields about 69,000 clones, approximately 15% seen once. The sample was blood. Source of these receptors: a male donor with papillary thyroid cancer or a benign thyroid nodule (not recorded which). Some clones in this sample may be carry-over from other donors' samples.

This clone has a count of ten or more. J is TRBJ2-3 and V is TRBV11-1; possible D gene TRBD2, 5 bases. The length of the CDR3 is 16 residues. V gave up 5 bases and J gave up 3 bases, with 18 bases separating them. The germline V gene has CDR1 SGHAT and CDR2 FQDESV (reference sequence). The CDR3 sequence is CASSPPGFPATDTQYF. In DNA, the CDR3 is TGTGCCAGCAGCCCACCGGGATTTCCGGCTACAGATACGCAGTATTTT.

This clone has at least ten counts. This chain connects TRBV2 to TRBJ2-1; 11 bases line up with TRBD2. V lost 11 bases and J lost 3; bases outside the gene matches: 3. Germline CDR1 SNHLY, CDR2 FYNNEI. The CDR3 is 13 residues long. The CDR3 is CAAGTSGYNEQFF. CDR3 nucleotides: TGTGCCGCCGGGACTAGCGGCTACAATGAGCAGTTCTTC.

This clone was seen repeatedly, ten times or more. The J gene is TRBJ1-2, the V gene TRBV7-9; 9 bases are a match to TRBD1. Losses at the gene ends were 5 bases for V and 8 bases for J; bases not matched to a gene: 9. CDR1 SEHNR and CDR2 FQNEAQ come from the germline V gene (reference sequence). The CDR3 covers 14 residues. CDR3 residues: CASSKPGQGDGYTF. The CDR3 nucleotides are TGTGCCAGCAGCAAACCGGGACAGGGTGACGGCTACACCTTC.

Ten or more counts support this clone. The rearrangement links TRBV29-1 to TRBJ2-5; TRBD2 agrees at 9 bases. The CDR3 is 14 residues long. The germline V gene has CDR1 SQVTM and CDR2 ANQGSEA. J gave up 0 bases and V 4 bases, and 3 bases lay outside the gene matches. Written as DNA, the CDR3 is TGCAGCGTTGTGGGACTAGCCGACCAAGAGACCCAGTACTTC. As protein: CSVVGLADQETQYF.

The chain is built from TRBV11-2 and TRBJ2-7; the D is unclear. The CDR3 is made up of 15 amino acids. Between the trimmed V and J ends, which lost 0 bases and 1 base, there was a span of 10 bases. Per germline, CDR1 SGHAT and CDR2 FQNNGV. CDR3 in DNA: TGTGCCAGCAGCTTAGACCCGGGCAGTTCCTACGAGCAGTACTTC. Its translation: CASSLDPGSSYEQYF.

This clone was counted a few times. CDR3 in DNA: TGTGCCAGCAGGGACAGGGAAGAATCACCCCTCCACTTT. It translates to CASRDREESPLHF. This chain uses TRBV27 with TRBJ1-6, with 8 nucleotides matching TRBD1. This CDR3 spans 13 amino acids. J gave up 10 bases and V 6 bases, and 5 bases lay outside the gene matches. Germline V gene sequence: CDR1 MNHEY, CDR2 SMNVEV (reference sequence).

At least ten counts were recorded for this clone. This sequence joins TRBV20-1 and TRBJ2-5; 10 bases align to TRBD2. The ends lost 2 bases at V and 1 base at J; junction bases unmatched: 10. Germline CDR1 DFQATT, CDR2 SNEGSKA (reference sequence). The CDR3 runs 17 residues. CDR3: CSARRLGTSASQETQYF. In nucleotides, the CDR3 is TGCAGTGCTAGACGGTTAGGGACTAGCGCCTCCCAAGAGACCCAGTACTTC.

This clone was recorded many times. The V gene is TRBV11-2, the J gene TRBJ2-3; the D is unclear. Trimming removed 4 bases at V and 6 bases at J, with 20 bases between. The CDR3 loop spans 16 amino acids. CDR1 SGHAT and CDR2 FQNNGV come from the germline V gene. The CDR3: CASSSYKSSSWDTQYF. For the CDR3, the DNA is TGTGCCAGCAGCTCTTATAAATCGAGTTCATGGGATACGCAGTATTTT.

This clone was observed a handful of times. J is TRBJ2-7 and V is TRBV27; D is possibly TRBD2 (6 bases). The germline V gene encodes CDR1 MNHEY and CDR2 SMNVEV (reference sequence). The CDR3 spans 15 residues. Trimming stripped 0 bases from V and 3 bases from J, with 12 bases between. The CDR3 DNA reads as TGTGCCAGCAGTTTATCCACCGGAGGGCTCTACGAGCAGTACTTC. This codes for CASSLSTGGLYEQYF.

Concerning this clone: This could be a read error, since a much larger clone is one nucleotide away. This chain joins TRBV5-1 and TRBJ2-1; 10 bases agree with TRBD2. V lost 5 bases, J lost 9 bases, and 14 bases stayed unmatched. CDR3 length: 16 amino acids. CDR1 and CDR2 (germline): SGHRS, YFSETQ. The CDR3: CASSTSGIAQNSEQFF. In DNA form, the CDR3 reads TGCGCCAGCAGTACTAGCGGGATCGCTCAAAACAGTGAGCAGTTCTTC.

This clone was counted many times. V is TRBV7-3 and J is TRBJ2-7; D is uncertain. Trimming stripped 4 bases from V and 0 bases from J, with 4 bases between. This CDR3 has 12 residues. Germline assignment: CDR1 SGHTA and CDR2 FQGTGA. The CDR3 loop reads CASSSSSYEQYF. The CDR3 DNA reads as TGTGCCAGCAGCTCGAGCTCCTACGAGCAGTACTTC.

Ten or more counts support this clone. This chain uses TRBV20-1 with TRBJ1-6, with D unresolved. V shed 5 bases and J shed 11 bases, with 19 bases lying between them. This CDR3 comprises 14 residues. The germline V gene encodes CDR1 DFQATT and CDR2 SNEGSKA (reference sequence). The CDR3 is CSALEIDPGPPLHF. Written as DNA, the CDR3 is TGCAGTGCTCTCGAGATAGATCCCGGACCACCCCTCCACTTT.

This clone was seen ten or more times. This sequence joins TRBV5-1 and TRBJ2-2, with D unclear. This CDR3 spans 14 amino acids. In germline, CDR1 is SGHRS, CDR2 YFSETQ. Trimming took off 1 base at V and 5 bases at J, with 9 bases between the two ends. CDR3 in DNA: TGCGCCAGCAGCTTGCCCGCCGGGACCGGGGAGCTGTTTTTT. This translates into CASSLPAGTGELFF.

This clone was recorded at least ten times. Other DNA sequences in the same sample also yield this CDR3. V usage is TRBV11-3 and J usage is TRBJ2-2; 7 bases line up with TRBD2. CDR1 is SGHNT and CDR2 is YENEEA in the germline V gene. The V and J ends lost 1 base and 4 bases, in that order; junction bases with no gene match: 0. The CDR3 runs 14 residues. The CDR3 DNA is TGTGCCAGCAGCTTAGCGGGAGGCACCGGGGAGCTGTTTTTT. Its translation: CASSLAGGTGELFF. Drawing the rest from reference TRBV11-3 and TRBJ2-2, the complete variable domain is EAGVVQSPRYKIIEKKQPVAFWCNPISGHNTLYWYLQNLGQGPELLIRYENEEAVDDSQLPKDRFSAERLKGVDSTLKIQPAELGDSAVYLCASSLAGGTGELFFGEGSRLTVL.

This clone has ten or more counts. The rearrangement links TRBV11-2 to TRBJ2-5, with a weak D call TRBD2 (5 bases). Trimming stripped 4 bases from V and 7 bases from J, with 10 bases between. Germline assignment: CDR1 SGHAT and CDR2 FQNNGV. This CDR3 is 12 amino acids long. The CDR3 loop reads CASSSPEGTQYF. The CDR3 region has the DNA TGTGCCAGCAGCTCCCCCGAGGGGACCCAGTACTTC.

The chain is built from TRBV30 and TRBJ2-7, with 9 bases matching TRBD1. The CDR3 is 14 residues long. Per the germline V gene, CDR1 is GTSNPN and CDR2 is SVGIG (reference sequence). V trimming: 3 bases; J trimming: 2 bases; junction bases outside the gene matches: 5. The CDR3 region is CAWREGQGPYEQYF. The CDR3 DNA reads as TGTGCCTGGAGGGAGGGACAGGGACCCTACGAGCAGTACTTC.

This clone was seen repeatedly, ten times or more. The V call is TRBV19, the J call TRBJ2-1; D is perhaps TRBD1 (6 bases). V gave up 4 bases and J gave up 5 bases, with 15 bases separating them. The CDR3 has 15 residues. Germline V gene lookup returns CDR1 LNHDA and CDR2 SQIVND (reference sequence). This CDR3 reads CASSKRQETHNEQFF. The DNA of the CDR3 is TGTGCCAGTAGTAAAAGACAGGAAACACACAATGAGCAGTTCTTC.

This clone was observed at least ten times. The J gene is TRBJ2-1, the V gene TRBV7-2, with TRBD2 matching over 13 bases. The CDR3 runs 17 residues. V dropped 3 bases and J dropped 0; count of bases not matched to a gene: 2. The germline gives CDR1 SGHTA, CDR2 FQGNSA. In nucleotides, the CDR3 is TGTGCCAGCAGCTTGGGACTAGCGGGGCTCTCCTACAATGAGCAGTTCTTC. Its translation is CASSLGLAGLSYNEQFF.

In its sample, this clone was seen many times. This chain links TRBV7-9 with TRBJ1-2, with 9 bases matching TRBD1. The germline V gene encodes CDR1 SEHNR and CDR2 FQNEAQ (reference sequence). Trimming took 7 bases from V and 2 from J; bases not matched to a gene: 5. The CDR3 has 14 residues. Here the CDR3 reads CASNEQGANYGYTF. In nucleotides, the CDR3 is TGTGCCAGCAACGAACAGGGGGCGAACTATGGCTACACCTTC.

This clone has at least ten counts. The genes are TRBV20-1 and TRBJ2-3; D remains ambiguous. Trimming left V 3 bases short and J 4 bases short, with 17 bases between. Per germline, CDR1 DFQATT and CDR2 SNEGSKA (reference sequence). The CDR3 contains 15 residues. The CDR3 DNA follows: TGCAGTGCTAGCGATAGCCAGAGCGACGCAGATACGCAGTATTTT. As protein: CSASDSQSDADTQYF.

The chain couples TRBV27 to TRBJ1-1, with TRBD1 matching 7 bases. V trimming: 5 bases; J trimming: 3 bases; junction bases outside the gene matches: 6. The CDR3 spans 14 residues. Germline CDR1 MNHEY, CDR2 SMNVEV (reference sequence). The CDR3 loop reads CASSAQGGYTEAFF. DNA of the CDR3: TGTGCCAGCAGTGCGCAGGGGGGGTACACTGAAGCTTTCTTT.